The sequence of this T cell receptor beta chain was determined in a study of human T cells and chemical hapten exposure (dated by TCRdb to the early 2020s). Regarding the complete study: For sensitization, 2% DPC in acetone was applied to a 2 cm by 2 cm area of upper inner arm skin. Throughout the roughly 24-week study period, patients were also given weekly therapeutic DPC doses on the scalp. Patch testing was done on the upper back using Finn chambers containing 0.01% DPC, and results were scored after 6 days according to International Contact Dermatitis Research Group standards. The mostly female patient cohort included alopecia areata with under or over 50% scalp involvement, alopecia totalis and alopecia universalis. The libraries were sequenced as a pool, and the TCR yield per sample differed mostly because of small variations in library volumes within the pool. In alopecia patients, the study followed how the peripheral blood TCR repertoire changed in vivo over primary and secondary sensitization to diphenylcyclopropenone (DPC), a hapten. Patient blood was sampled pre-sensitization (week 0) and at 2, 6 and about 24 weeks after DPC sensitization. For TCR sequencing, blood came from about 29 alopecia patients at anywhere from one to four time points (pre-sensitization, 2, 6 and 24 weeks).

In the paper's terms, the time point label means: pre-sensitization, week 0. The sample's treatment or condition label, decoded: therapeutic diphenylcyclopropenone sensitization with weekly scalp DPC. At every patch-test visit, the blood draw took place before the patch test was put on. To be eligible, patients had to be aged 18 to 70, diagnosed with alopecia and judged suitable for DPC therapy, while pregnant patients were excluded. Total RNA was extracted from unfractionated whole blood collected in Tempus Blood RNA tubes. A remark on this clonotype: The antigen it recognizes is unknown. Base qualities were left out, and no much larger clone turns up one base away.

On the study overall, not on this receptor specifically: No change with DPC sensitization was found in the number of TCRs above 1 in 1000 frequency, and no evidence of global repertoire structure alterations was found. The number of PT1 expanded TCRs positively correlated with patch test score, significant at thresholds 8, 16 and 32 but not 4. Significantly more large CDR3 similarity clusters were formed by expanded TCRs than by pre-sensitization or healthy control sets, consistent with antigen-driven responses. Because all patients had alopecia, a presumed autoimmune disease, the immune response of the patients might differ from that of healthy individuals. After repeated subsampling, changes were observed in the strength of the expansion versus patch-test correlation and in the threshold at which the correlation became significant.

The library relied on RACE. The data were produced on a NextSeq 500. During library preparation, unique molecular identifiers were attached to individual cDNA molecules so that TCRs could be counted in a quantitative, reproducible way. From each blood RNA sample, both TCR alpha and TCR beta chains were sequenced. The original methods were these. The median number of TCRs per sample was 95,638, ranging from about 23,224 to 700,000. The Decombinator software suite was used to annotate V, J and CDR3 in the TCR reads. To make PS versus PT1 abundance plots, every sample was subsampled to the same number of TCRs (28,000). TCRs were defined as expanded if absent before sensitization and observed at least eight times at the 2-week time point. In TCRdb, the public reads were trimmed at Q25 with fastp and aligned with MiXCR, with productive beta chains retained. Records with the same CDR3 protein are collapsed into one entry carrying the most frequent genes and DNA. Clone size and V and J calls follow TCRdb, not the original study. The sample yields 250,000 or so distinct CDR3 sequences; roughly 7.7% were counted once. The top ten constitute 1.2% of the sample.

The input for sequencing was whole blood, taken in connection with sensitization to the hapten diphenylcyclopropenone (DPC). This TCR came from a man between 18 and 29 years old with alopecia areata. Some clones in this sample may be carry-over from other donors' samples.

The CDR3 amino acid sequence is: CASAGTASGNTIYF. The DNA reads TGCGCCAGCGCCGGGACCGCCTCTGGAAACACCATATATTTT. Rearrangement joined TRBV10-2 to TRBJ1-3; TRBD1 is a possible D gene, resting on 5 matching bases. The CDR3, from cysteine to phenylalanine, totals 14 residues. The entry retains the CDR3 DNA only, 42 bases that are in frame from base 1. From the germline V gene, CDR1 is WSHSY and CDR2 is SAAADI. V gives up 8 bases and J gives up 0 bases, and the segment between their germline ends measures 11 bases.